One sample yielded the 5 T cell receptor beta chains listed below, sequenced in a study of early T cells in non-severe SARS-CoV-2 infection listed by TCRdb under 2021. The library relied on 5' RACE. Instrument used: NextSeq 500. Using fastp trimming at Q25 and MiXCR clonotype assembly, TCRdb reanalyzed the public sequencing data and kept in-frame beta chains. Rows with one shared CDR3 protein collapse into an entry with the most common genes and DNA. This sample holds around 33,000 distinct CDR3 sequences; around 7% were observed only once. The ten largest clones take up roughly 4% of the sample. Sequences were obtained from whole blood. Receptors were obtained from an adult who was a healthcare worker with PCR-confirmed SARS-CoV-2 infection or an uninfected control (not recorded which).

Ten or more counts support this clonotype. The chain uses TRBV20-1 and TRBJ2-3, with D tentatively TRBD2 (6 bases). The ends were cut back, 1 base at V and 1 base at J, with 18 bases in the middle. The CDR3 runs to 17 residues. The germline gives CDR1 DFQATT, CDR2 SNEGSKA (reference sequence). In DNA form, the CDR3 reads TGCAGTGCTAGAGGTGTCAATAGCGGAGGGGGCACAGATACGCAGTATTTT. It is translated as CSARGVNSGGGTDTQYF.

The sample holds a few counts of this clonotype. V gene TRBV7-8 combines with J gene TRBJ2-2, with unresolved D. Germline V gene sequence: CDR1 SGHVS, CDR2 FQNEAQ. Between the trimmed V and J ends, which lost 1 base and 2 bases, there was a span of 8 bases. The CDR3 has 15 residues. CDR3 sequence: CASSLDRPNTGELFF. CDR3 nucleotide sequence: TGTGCCAGCAGCTTAGACCGGCCAAACACCGGGGAGCTGTTTTTT.

There are many counts of this clonotype. The CDR3 region is CSARRGYGYTF. In DNA, the CDR3 is TGCAGTGCGAGACGGGGATATGGCTACACCTTC. The chain couples TRBV20-1 to TRBJ1-2; D is unclear. This CDR3 region has 11 residues. V was shortened by 6 bases and J by 5 bases, with 10 bases between the two germline ends. Germline V CDR1 and CDR2: DFQATT, SNEGSKA (reference sequence).

There are a few counts of this clonotype. The rearrangement joins TRBV18 to TRBJ1-3; D call uncertain. The germline gives CDR1 KGHSH, CDR2 LQKENI. The CDR3 contains 14 residues. Trimming cost V 5 bases and J 0 bases, with 8 bases left between them. CDR3 DNA sequence: TGTGCCAGCTCAACCCCGCTCTCTGGAAACACCATATATTTT. The encoded protein is CASSTPLSGNTIYF.

This clonotype was observed a handful of times. The J gene is TRBJ2-7, the V gene TRBV10-3; TRBD2 is a possible D gene (6 bases). CDR3 size: 14 residues. In germline, CDR1 is ENHRY, CDR2 SYGVKD. Deletions cut 6 bases from V and 2 bases from J, with 14 bases between. CDR3 DNA sequence: TGTGCCATCAGCCGGGACTCTCAGGCCTACGAGCAGTACTTC. Translating it yields CAISRDSQAYEQYF.